The 11 T cell receptor beta chains below come from one sample, sequenced in a study of long-term antiretroviral therapy in people with HIV (dated by TCRdb to 2021 to 2024). The immunoSEQ hsTCRB v3.0 assay was used at survey level resolution to sequence the TRB variable region. TCRdb obtained this table from immuneACCESS and retained in-frame rearrangements with V and J assigned. These tables miss some clones; where compared with another copy, unresolved V genes account for less than half of the shortfall, and the remainder is unexplained. The sample has about 17,000 clones on record, 60% to 85% of them singletons. Around 8% of the sample is taken by the ten largest. The sequenced sample was unsorted PBMCs, obtained at the start of antiretroviral therapy. These receptors were collected from a young man with HIV.

This chain joins TRBV12-5 and TRBJ2-7, with D possibly matching TRBD1 (6 bases). Per the germline V gene, CDR1 is LGHNT and CDR2 is FRNRAP. The CDR3 extends over 14 amino acids. Deletions cut 0 bases from V and 2 bases from J, with 8 bases between. The CDR3 protein is CASGLVPGAYEQYF. The CDR3 DNA is TGTGCTAGTGGTTTGGTGCCAGGGGCCTACGAGCAGTACTTC.

The chain joins TRBV27 to TRBJ1-4; D uncertain. V lost 4 bases, J lost 8 bases, and 11 bases lay in between. Germline loops: CDR1 MNHEY, CDR2 SMNVEV (reference sequence). This CDR3 is 13 amino acids long. The CDR3: CASSSQSLEKLFF. CDR3 sequence (DNA): TGTGCCAGCAGTTCACAGAGCCTCGAAAAACTGTTTTTT.

The CDR3 sequence: CASSPAGSGYEQYF. The CDR3 coding sequence is TGTGCCAGTAGTCCAGCGGGGTCTGGCTACGAGCAGTACTTC. The V and J genes are TRBV19 and TRBJ2-7; 7 bases agree with TRBD2. V lost 5 bases and J lost 3; bases outside the gene matches: 7. Per the germline V gene, CDR1 is LNHDA and CDR2 is SQIVND (reference sequence). This CDR3 has 14 amino acids.

This chain uses TRBV11-3 with TRBJ2-2; the D gene could be TRBD1 or TRBD2 (5 bases each). Germline assignment: CDR1 SGHNT and CDR2 YENEEA. V lost 7 bases, J lost 4 bases, and 7 bases lay in between. The CDR3 contains 12 residues. CDR3 sequence reads: CASTGSTGELFF. The CDR3 coding sequence is TGTGCCAGCACAGGGAGCACCGGGGAGCTGTTTTTT.

This clone was picked up a small number of times. V usage is TRBV7-3 and J usage is TRBJ2-3; TRBD2 is a possible D gene (6 bases). CDR3 length: 11 amino acids. Germline values: CDR1 SGHTA, CDR2 FQGTGA. V lost 5 bases, J lost 8 bases, and 8 bases lay in between. As DNA, the CDR3 is TGTGCCAGCAGCCTGGGGGGTACGCAGTATTTT. Translating gives CASSLGGTQYF.

The rearrangement joins TRBV7-9 to TRBJ1-4, with 9 bases aligning to TRBD1. Germline values: CDR1 SEHNR, CDR2 FQNEAQ (reference sequence). With 1 base clipped from V and 7 bases from J, the junction kept 4 bases outside the gene matches. The CDR3 totals 15 residues. CDR3 in amino acids: CASSLGQGVVEKLFF. In DNA, the CDR3 is TGTGCCAGCAGCTTAGGACAGGGGGTAGTTGAAAAACTGTTTTTT. The whole variable domain, filled in from reference TRBV7-9 and TRBJ1-4, reads DTGVSQNPRHKITKRGQNVTFRCDPISEHNRLYWYRQTLGQGPEFLTYFQNEAQLEKSRLLSDRFSAERPKGSFSTLEIQRTEQGDSAMYLCASSLGQGVVEKLFFGSGTQLSVL.

In its sample, this clone was seen a few times. V gene TRBV28 combines with J gene TRBJ1-2; 10 bases align to TRBD1. The germline CDR1 and CDR2 sequences are MDHEN and SYDVKM. V was pared by 2 bases and J by 3 bases, with 3 bases of the junction left unmatched. CDR3 size: 15 residues. Here the CDR3 DNA reads TGTGCCAGCAGTTTACTAGGGACAGGGGACTATGGCTACACCTTC. Its translation is CASSLLGTGDYGYTF.

This clone was seen more than once but under ten times. The chain joins TRBV2 to TRBJ2-3, with 10 bases fitting TRBD2. After removal of 8 bases from V and 5 bases from J, the junction contained 10 bases not matched to a gene. This CDR3 region has 15 residues. Germline values: CDR1 SNHLY, CDR2 FYNNEI. CDR3 nucleotide sequence: TGTGCCAGCGGATCCGGGACTAGCGTAGGAGATACGCAGTATTTT. Amino acids: CASGSGTSVGDTQYF.

The chain couples TRBV28 to TRBJ1-5; D not resolved. The CDR3 contains 14 residues. Germline-derived CDR1 and CDR2 are MDHEN and SYDVKM. Trimming removed 9 bases at V and 1 base at J, with 13 bases between. The CDR3 protein is CASQVPGSNQPQHF. The CDR3 nucleotides are TGTGCCAGTCAGGTCCCTGGGAGCAATCAGCCCCAGCATTTT.

The gene calls are TRBV5-1 and TRBJ1-6; 11 nucleotides agree with TRBD1. The CDR3 is made up of 16 amino acids. Per the germline V gene, CDR1 is SGHRS and CDR2 is YFSETQ. V shed 1 base, J shed 4 bases, and the junction held 1 base outside the gene matches. The CDR3 loop is CASSLRDRGYNSPLHF. The CDR3 DNA sequence: TGCGCCAGCAGCTTGAGGGACAGGGGGTATAATTCACCCCTCCACTTT.

J is TRBJ2-1 and V is TRBV2, with D perhaps matching TRBD2 (5 bases). The germline V gene has CDR1 SNHLY and CDR2 FYNNEI. CDR3 length equals 14 residues. The V end was cut by 8 bases, the J end by 1 base, with 12 bases between. DNA of the CDR3: TGTGCCAGCGGCCTAGCTGTTTCCTACAATGAGCAGTTCTTC. Amino acid sequence: CASGLAVSYNEQFF.